The 6 T cell receptor beta chains reported below all come from one sample, sequenced in a study of PD-1 blockade in mismatch repair-deficient tumors. Some clones are missing from TCRdb's copy, which holds only in-frame ones; the method was immunoSEQ multiplex PCR. The profile shows 120,000 or so clones, about 90% of them singletons. The starting material was peripheral blood, obtained approximately 72 weeks after starting pembrolizumab. The receptors were gathered from an adult with mismatch repair-deficient cancer.

The V and J genes are TRBV11-2 and TRBJ2-4, with 7 positions matching TRBD1. Trimming removed 5 bases from V and 6 bases from J; junction bases left unmatched: 10. CDR1 and CDR2 from the germline V gene are SGHAT and FQNNGV. The CDR3 contains 15 residues. As DNA, the CDR3 is TGTGCCAGCAGCCCCTTTCGGGACAGCCTAAACATTCAGTACTTC. This encodes CASSPFRDSLNIQYF.

J is TRBJ1-5 and V is TRBV6-5, with D maybe TRBD1 (5 bases). The CDR3 totals 14 residues. Germline V lookup: CDR1 MNHEY, CDR2 SVGAGI. V lost 6 bases, J lost 6 bases, and 15 bases lay in between. CDR3 in DNA: TGTGCCAGCAGCCCAGGGTCGCAAAGTCAGCCCCAGCATTTT. Its translation is CASSPGSQSQPQHF.

This chain connects TRBV21-1 to TRBJ1-4. TRBV21-1 is a recognized pseudogene. The CDR3 extends over 16 amino acids. CDR3 coding DNA: TGTGCCAGCAGCAAAGTATACGGGGACCGCAGTGAAAAACTGTTTTTT. This translates into CASSKVYGDRSEKLFF.

The V gene is TRBV15, the J gene TRBJ2-7, with 7 positions matching TRBD2. Germline values: CDR1 LNHNV, CDR2 YYDKDF (reference sequence). This CDR3 region has 12 residues. With 5 bases clipped from V and 2 bases from J, the junction kept 0 bases outside the gene matches. CDR3 sequence: CATSRGAYEQYF. CDR3 nucleotide sequence: TGTGCCACCAGCCGGGGGGCCTACGAGCAGTACTTC.

This sequence joins TRBV11-2 and TRBJ2-7; 10 bases match TRBD2. Trimming at V came to 5 bases and at J to 3 bases, leaving 7 bases not matched to a gene. Germline lookup yields CDR1 SGHAT and CDR2 FQNNGV. The CDR3 runs to 15 residues. CDR3 sequence: CASSREAGGIYEQYF. The CDR3 nucleotides are TGTGCCAGCAGCAGAGAAGCGGGAGGGATCTACGAGCAGTACTTC.

This chain links TRBV7-6 with TRBJ2-1; 10 bases line up with TRBD2. Germline V lookup: CDR1 SGHVS, CDR2 FNYEAQ. V lost 5 bases and J lost 2; bases outside the gene matches: 6. This CDR3 region has 16 residues. CDR3 bases: TGTGCCAGCAGCGCCGGGACTAGCGTGCCCTACAATGAGCAGTTCTTC. It is translated as CASSAGTSVPYNEQFF.